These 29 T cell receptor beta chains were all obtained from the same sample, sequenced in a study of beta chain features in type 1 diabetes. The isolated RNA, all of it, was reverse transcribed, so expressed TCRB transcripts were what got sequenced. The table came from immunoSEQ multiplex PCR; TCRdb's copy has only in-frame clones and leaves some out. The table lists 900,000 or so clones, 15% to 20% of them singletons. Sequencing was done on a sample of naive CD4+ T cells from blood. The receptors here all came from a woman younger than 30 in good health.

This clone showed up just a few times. The CDR3 DNA is TGTGCCAGCAGTGCTAGCGGGGCGACCTACAATGAGCAGTTCTTC. Translated, it gives CASSASGATYNEQFF. This sequence joins TRBV2 and TRBJ2-1, with 9 bases fitting TRBD2. Germline V lookup: CDR1 SNHLY, CDR2 FYNNEI. The trim removed 4 bases at V and 2 bases at J, leaving 3 bases unmatched. The length of the CDR3 is 15 residues.

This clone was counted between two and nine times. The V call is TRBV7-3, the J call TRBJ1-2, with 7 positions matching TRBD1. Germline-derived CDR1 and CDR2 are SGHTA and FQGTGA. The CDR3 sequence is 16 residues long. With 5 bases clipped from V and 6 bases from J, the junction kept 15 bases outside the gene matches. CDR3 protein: CASSRNVGTGTDGYTF. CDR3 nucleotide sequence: TGTGCCAGCAGCCGAAACGTCGGTACAGGGACAGATGGCTACACCTTC.

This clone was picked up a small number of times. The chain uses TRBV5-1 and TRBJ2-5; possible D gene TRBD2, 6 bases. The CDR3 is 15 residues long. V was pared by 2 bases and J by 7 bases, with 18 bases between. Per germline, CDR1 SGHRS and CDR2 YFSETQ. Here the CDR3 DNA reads TGCGCCAGCAGCTTATCGACGGGAGCTGTGGTGACCCAGTACTTC. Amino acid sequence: CASSLSTGAVVTQYF. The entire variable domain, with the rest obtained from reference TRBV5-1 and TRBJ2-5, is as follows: KAGVTQTPRYLIKTRGQQVTLSCSPISGHRSVSWYQQTPGQGLQFLFEYFSETQRNKGNFPGRFSGRQFSNSRSEMNVSTLELGDSALYLCASSLSTGAVVTQYFGPGTRLLVL.

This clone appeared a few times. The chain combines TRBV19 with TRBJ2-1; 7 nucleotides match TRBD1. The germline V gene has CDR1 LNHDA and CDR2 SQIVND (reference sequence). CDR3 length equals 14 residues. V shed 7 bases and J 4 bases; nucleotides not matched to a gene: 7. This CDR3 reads CASTFRDRYNEQFF. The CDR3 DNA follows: TGTGCCAGTACCTTTCGGGACAGATACAATGAGCAGTTCTTC.

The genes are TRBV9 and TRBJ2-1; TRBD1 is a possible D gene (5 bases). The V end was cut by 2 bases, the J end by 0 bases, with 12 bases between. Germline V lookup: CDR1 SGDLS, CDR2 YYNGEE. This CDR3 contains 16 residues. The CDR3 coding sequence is TGTGCCAGCAGCGTCCAGGGCCAGAGCTCCTACAATGAGCAGTTCTTC. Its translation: CASSVQGQSSYNEQFF.

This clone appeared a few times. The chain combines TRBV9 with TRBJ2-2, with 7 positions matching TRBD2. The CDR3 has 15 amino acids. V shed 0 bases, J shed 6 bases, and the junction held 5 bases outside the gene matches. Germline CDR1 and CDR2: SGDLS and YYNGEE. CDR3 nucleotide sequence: TGTGCCAGCAGCGTAGTGGGGGGGACCCCCGGGGAGCTGTTTTTT. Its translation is CASSVVGGTPGELFF.

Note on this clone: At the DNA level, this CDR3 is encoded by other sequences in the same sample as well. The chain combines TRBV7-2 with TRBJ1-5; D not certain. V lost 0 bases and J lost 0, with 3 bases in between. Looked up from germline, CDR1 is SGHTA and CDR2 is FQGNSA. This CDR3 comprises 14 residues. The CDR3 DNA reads TGTGCCAGCAGCTTAGCTTCTAGCAATCAGCCCCAGCATTTT. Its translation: CASSLASSNQPQHF.

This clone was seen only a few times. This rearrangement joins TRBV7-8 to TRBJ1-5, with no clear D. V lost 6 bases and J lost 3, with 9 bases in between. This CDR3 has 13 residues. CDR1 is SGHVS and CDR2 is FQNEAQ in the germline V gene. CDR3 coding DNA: TGTGCCAGCAGGGAATACGACAATCAGCCCCAGCATTTT. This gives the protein CASREYDNQPQHF.

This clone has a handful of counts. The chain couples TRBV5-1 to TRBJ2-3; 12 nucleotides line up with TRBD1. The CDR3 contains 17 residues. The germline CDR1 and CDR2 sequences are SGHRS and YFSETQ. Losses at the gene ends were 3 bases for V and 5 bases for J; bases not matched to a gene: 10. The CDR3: CASSSTGTGGAGDTQYF. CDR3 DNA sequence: TGCGCCAGCAGCTCAACCGGGACAGGGGGCGCAGGAGATACGCAGTATTTT.

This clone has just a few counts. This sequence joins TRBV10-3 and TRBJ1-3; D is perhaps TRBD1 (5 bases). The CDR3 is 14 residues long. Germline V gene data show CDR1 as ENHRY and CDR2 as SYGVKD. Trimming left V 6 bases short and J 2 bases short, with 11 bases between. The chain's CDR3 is CAIREGSTGNTIYF. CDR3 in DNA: TGTGCCATCAGAGAGGGGTCGACTGGAAACACCATATATTTT.

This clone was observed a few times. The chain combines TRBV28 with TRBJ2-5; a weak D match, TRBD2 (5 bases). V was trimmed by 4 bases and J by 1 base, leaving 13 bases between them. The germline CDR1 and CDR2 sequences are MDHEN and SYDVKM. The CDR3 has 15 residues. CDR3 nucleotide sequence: TGTGCCAGCAGTTCGCGAGGGCGGACCCAAGAGACCCAGTACTTC. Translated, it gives CASSSRGRTQETQYF.

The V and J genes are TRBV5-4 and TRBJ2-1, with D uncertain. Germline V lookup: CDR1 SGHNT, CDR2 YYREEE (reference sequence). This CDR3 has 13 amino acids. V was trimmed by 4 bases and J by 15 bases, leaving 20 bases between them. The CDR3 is CASSQDRTSGPFF. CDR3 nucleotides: TGTGCCAGCAGCCAAGATCGTACGTCCGGGCCGTTCTTC.

CDR3 nucleotides: TGTGCCACCAGCAGAGGAGTAACAGGGTATGGCGTTGGCTACACCTTC. Translation: CATSRGVTGYGVGYTF. V is TRBV15 and J is TRBJ1-2; maybe TRBD1 (6 bases). The CDR3 runs 16 residues. Trimming shortened V by 1 base and J by 7 bases, and 19 bases separated the two germline ends. Germline V gives CDR1 LNHNV, CDR2 YYDKDF (reference sequence).

CDR3 DNA sequence: TGTGCCAGCTCACAGAAGTCCGGGACTAGCGGGTACAATGAGCAGTTCTTC. Translated: CASSQKSGTSGYNEQFF. The gene calls are TRBV18 and TRBJ2-1; 12 bases map to TRBD2. From germline, CDR1 is KGHSH and CDR2 LQKENI. V lost 4 bases to trimming and J lost 4 bases; unmatched junction nucleotides: 8. CDR3 length equals 17 residues.

The CDR3 DNA sequence: TGCGCCAGCAGCCAGGACAGGGTTTTGGGCGAGCAGTACTTC. Its protein is CASSQDRVLGEQYF. The rearrangement joins TRBV4-3 to TRBJ2-7; 8 nucleotides match TRBD1. The CDR3 is 14 amino acids. V lost 3 bases to trimming and J lost 6 bases; unmatched junction nucleotides: 7. In germline, CDR1 is LGHNA, CDR2 YSLEER.

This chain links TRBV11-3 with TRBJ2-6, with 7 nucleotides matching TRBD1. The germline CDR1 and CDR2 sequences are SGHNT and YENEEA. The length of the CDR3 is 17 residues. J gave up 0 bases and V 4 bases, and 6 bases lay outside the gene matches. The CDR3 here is CASSSGQWDSGANVLTF. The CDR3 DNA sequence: TGTGCCAGCAGCTCGGGACAGTGGGACTCTGGGGCCAACGTCCTGACTTTC.

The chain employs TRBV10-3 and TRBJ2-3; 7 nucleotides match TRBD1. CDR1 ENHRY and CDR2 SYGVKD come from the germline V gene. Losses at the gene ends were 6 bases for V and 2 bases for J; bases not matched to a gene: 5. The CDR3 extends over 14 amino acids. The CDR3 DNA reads TGTGCCATCAGAGGACAGGCGTCCACAGATACGCAGTATTTT. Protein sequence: CAIRGQASTDTQYF.

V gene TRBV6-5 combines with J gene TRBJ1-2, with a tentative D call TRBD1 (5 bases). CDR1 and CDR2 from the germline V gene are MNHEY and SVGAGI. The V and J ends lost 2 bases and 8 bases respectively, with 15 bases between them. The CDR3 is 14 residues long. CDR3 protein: CASSYDRLIGGYTF. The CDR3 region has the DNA TGTGCCAGCAGTTACGACAGACTTATTGGGGGCTACACCTTC.

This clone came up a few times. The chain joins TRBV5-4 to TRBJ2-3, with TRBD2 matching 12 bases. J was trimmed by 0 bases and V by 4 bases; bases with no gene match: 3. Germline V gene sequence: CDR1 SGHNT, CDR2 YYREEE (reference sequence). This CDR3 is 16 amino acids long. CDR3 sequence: CASSEGTSGSTDTQYF. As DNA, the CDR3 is TGTGCCAGCAGCGAAGGGACTAGCGGGAGCACAGATACGCAGTATTTT.

CDR3 amino acids: CASSESHLVEKLFF. CDR3 nucleotides: TGTGCCAGCAGTGAAAGTCACCTCGTTGAAAAACTGTTTTTT. The chain employs TRBV6-1 and TRBJ1-4; no firm D call. CDR1 MNHNS and CDR2 SASEGT come from the germline V gene. The CDR3 length is 14 residues. The V end lost 2 bases, the J end lost 7 bases, and 11 bases lay between the germline ends.

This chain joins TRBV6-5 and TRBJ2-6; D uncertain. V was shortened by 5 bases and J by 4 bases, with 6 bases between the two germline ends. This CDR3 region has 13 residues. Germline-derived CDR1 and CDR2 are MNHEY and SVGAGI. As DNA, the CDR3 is TGTGCCAGCAGTGTTGGGGGGGCCAACGTCCTGACTTTC. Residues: CASSVGGANVLTF.

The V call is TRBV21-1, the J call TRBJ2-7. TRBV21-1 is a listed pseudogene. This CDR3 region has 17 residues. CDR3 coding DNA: TGTGCCAGCGCAGCTGCAGAAAGGGACCGCCAGGCCTACGAGCAGTACTTC. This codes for CASAAAERDRQAYEQYF.

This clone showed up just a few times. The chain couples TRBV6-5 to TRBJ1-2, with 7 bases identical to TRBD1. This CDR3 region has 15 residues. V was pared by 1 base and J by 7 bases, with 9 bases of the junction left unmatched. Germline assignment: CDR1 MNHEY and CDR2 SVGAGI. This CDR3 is CASSYLRTGVAGYTF. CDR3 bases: TGTGCCAGCAGTTACTTACGTACAGGGGTCGCTGGCTACACCTTC.

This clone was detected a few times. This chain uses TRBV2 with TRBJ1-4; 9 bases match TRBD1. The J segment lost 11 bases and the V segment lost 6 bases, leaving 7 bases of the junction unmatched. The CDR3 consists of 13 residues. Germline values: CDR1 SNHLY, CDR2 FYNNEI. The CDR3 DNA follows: TGTGCCAGCAGGTGGGACAGGGTGGGGAAACTGTTTTTT. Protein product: CASRWDRVGKLFF. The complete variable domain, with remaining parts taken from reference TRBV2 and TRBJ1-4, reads EPEVTQTPSHQVTQMGQEVILRCVPISNHLYFYWYRQILGQKVEFLVSFYNNEISEKSEIFDDQFSVERPDGSNFTLKIRSTKLEDSAMYFCASRWDRVGKLFFGSGTQLSVL.

The CDR3 nucleotides read TGTGCCACCAGCAGAGATACCGGGGACAGGTTATGGGAGACCCAGTACTTC. Its translation: CATSRDTGDRLWETQYF. The chain recombines TRBV15 with TRBJ2-5; 8 nucleotides line up with TRBD1. The V segment lost 0 bases and the J segment 5 bases; nucleotides outside the gene matches: 11. CDR3 length equals 17 residues. Looked up from germline, CDR1 is LNHNV and CDR2 is YYDKDF (reference sequence).

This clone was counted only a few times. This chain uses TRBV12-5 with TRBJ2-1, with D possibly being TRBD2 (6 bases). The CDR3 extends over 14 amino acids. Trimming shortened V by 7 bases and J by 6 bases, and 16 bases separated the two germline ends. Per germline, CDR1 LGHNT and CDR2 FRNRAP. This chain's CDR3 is CASAGTLRLNEQFF. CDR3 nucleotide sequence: TGTGCTAGTGCCGGGACTCTCCGTCTCAATGAGCAGTTCTTC.

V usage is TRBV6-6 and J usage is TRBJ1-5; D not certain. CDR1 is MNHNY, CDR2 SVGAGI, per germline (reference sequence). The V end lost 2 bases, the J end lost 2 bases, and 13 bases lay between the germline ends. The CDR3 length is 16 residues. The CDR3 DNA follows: TGTGCCAGCAGTTACCCCAGACCCGCGGGCAATCAGCCCCAGCATTTT. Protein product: CASSYPRPAGNQPQHF.

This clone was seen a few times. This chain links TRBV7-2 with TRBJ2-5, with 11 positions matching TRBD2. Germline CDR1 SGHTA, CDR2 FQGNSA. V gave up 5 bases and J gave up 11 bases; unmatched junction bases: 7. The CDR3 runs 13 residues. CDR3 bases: TGTGCCAGCAGCGCCGGACTAGCGGGTGAGCAGTACTTC. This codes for CASSAGLAGEQYF.

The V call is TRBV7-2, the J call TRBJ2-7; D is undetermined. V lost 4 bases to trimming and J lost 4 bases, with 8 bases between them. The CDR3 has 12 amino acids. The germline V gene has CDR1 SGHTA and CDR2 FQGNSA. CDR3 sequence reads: CASSSPEYEQYF. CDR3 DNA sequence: TGTGCCAGCAGCTCCCCGGAATACGAGCAGTACTTC.